What follows are 19 T cell receptor beta chains derived from one specimen sequenced in a study of metastatic and nonmetastatic thyroid tumors. TCRdb used MiXCR to call clones anew from the PCR reads. The sample lists roughly 13,000 clones, roughly a quarter occurring once. Thyroid surgery had not been preceded by any treatment in any patient. Sample: tumor tissue. The receptors derive from a female donor with papillary thyroid cancer or a benign thyroid nodule (not recorded which). Some clones in this sample may be carry-over from other donors' samples.

This clone is classed as medium-sized. The J gene is TRBJ1-3, the V gene TRBV12-3 or TRBV12-4; D call uncertain. The CDR3 totals 15 residues. V shed 2 bases and J shed 2 bases, with 10 bases lying between them. The CDR3 reads CASSLSGKAGNTIYF. In DNA, the CDR3 is TGTGCCAGCAGTTTATCTGGCAAGGCTGGAAACACCATATATTTT.

This clone was seen more than once but under ten times. This rearrangement joins TRBV28 to TRBJ1-6; TRBD1 matches 9 bases. Per germline, CDR1 MDHEN and CDR2 SYDVKM. CDR3 length: 17 residues. V shed 6 bases and J 4 bases; nucleotides not matched to a gene: 10. The CDR3 bases are TGTGCCAGCAGCACCTTTGGACAGGGGCCTTATAATTCACCCCTCCACTTT. This sequence encodes CASSTFGQGPYNSPLHF.

Many counts were recorded for this clone. CDR3 sequence reads: CASRPPGVGTGELFF. In nucleotides, the CDR3 is TGTGCCAGCAGGCCCCCGGGAGTCGGAACCGGGGAGCTGTTTTTT. The rearrangement joins TRBV28 to TRBJ2-2; D may be TRBD2 (6 bases). The CDR3 runs to 15 residues. Germline V gene data show CDR1 as MDHEN and CDR2 as SYDVKM. V shed 6 bases and J shed 5 bases, with 16 bases lying between them.

The CDR3 DNA reads TGTGCCAGCAGCCTTGGGACTAGCTACAATGAGCAGTTCTTC. Translated: CASSLGTSYNEQFF. The chain joins TRBV6-2 or TRBV6-3 to TRBJ2-1, with 8 bases identical to TRBD2. There are 14 residues in the CDR3. Germline V gene sequence: CDR1 MNHEY, CDR2 SVGEGT. Trimming cost V 6 bases and J 3 bases; bases outside gene matches: 4.

The rearrangement links TRBV19 to TRBJ1-4; a weak D match, TRBD1 (5 bases). The V and J ends lost 6 bases and 5 bases respectively, with 16 bases between them. Per germline, CDR1 LNHDA and CDR2 SQIVND (reference sequence). This CDR3 has 15 residues. CDR3 nucleotide sequence: TGTGCCAGTAGCCACCGACAGAATCCCAATGAAAAACTGTTTTTT. Its translation: CASSHRQNPNEKLFF. The full variable domain, its missing parts supplied by reference TRBV19 and TRBJ1-4, is DGGITQSPKYLFRKEGQNVTLSCEQNLNHDAMYWYRQDPGQGLRLIYYSQIVNDFQKGDIAEGYSVSREKKESFPLTVTSAQKNPTAFYLCASSHRQNPNEKLFFGSGTQLSVL.

By proportion, this clone is medium-sized. V gene TRBV5-8 combines with J gene TRBJ1-4; 12 bases agree with TRBD1. Germline-derived CDR1 and CDR2 are SGHTS and YDEGEE. V trimming: 1 base; J trimming: 4 bases; junction bases outside the gene matches: 8. This CDR3 comprises 18 residues. The CDR3 DNA reads TGTGCCAGCAGCTTGCTTTACGGGACAGGGGGCCGTAATGAAAAACTGTTTTTT. It yields the protein CASSLLYGTGGRNEKLFF.

J is TRBJ2-1 and V is TRBV5-1, with 8 bases lining up with TRBD1. Germline V CDR1 and CDR2: SGHRS, YFSETQ. The CDR3 is 13 residues long. V lost 2 bases, J lost 7 bases, and 2 bases stayed unmatched. CDR3 nucleotides: TGCGCCAGCAGCTTTGGACAGGGTAATGAGCAGTTCTTC. Protein sequence: CASSFGQGNEQFF.

In regard to this clone: Sequence at one end of the junction differs from germline and may be a read error. V gene TRBV7-7 combines with J gene TRBJ2-3, with D possibly being TRBD2 (5 bases). The CDR3 is made up of 13 amino acids. Germline CDR1 is SSHAT and CDR2 is FNYEAQ (reference sequence). In DNA form, the CDR3 reads TGTGCTAGCAGTTTTAAGCTGGAGGTCCCCCAGTATTTT. Amino acid sequence: CASSFKLEVPQYF. Filled out from reference TRBV7-7 and TRBJ2-3, the complete variable domain reads GAGVSQSPRYKVTKRGQDVTLRCDPISSHATLYWYQQALGQGPEFLTYFNYEAQPDKSGLPSDRFSAERPEGSISTLTIQRTEQRDSAMYRCASSFKLEVPQYFGPGTRLTVL.

This clone appeared a few times. The chain links TRBV3-1 to TRBJ2-7; a weak D match, TRBD2 (5 bases). Trimming stripped 0 bases from V and 3 bases from J, with 15 bases between. Germline assignment: CDR1 LGHDT and CDR2 YNNKEL (reference sequence). This CDR3 spans 16 amino acids. CDR3 sequence (DNA): TGTGCCAGCAGCCAAGATACAGCGGCAACCGTCTACGAGCAGTACTTC. Protein: CASSQDTAATVYEQYF.

This clone was picked up a small number of times. V is TRBV6-1 and J is TRBJ2-1; D gene ambiguous. Germline V gives CDR1 MNHNS, CDR2 SASEGT. This CDR3 has 15 amino acids. With 4 bases removed from V and 9 bases from J, the gap between germline ends came to 19 bases. The CDR3 nucleotides read TGTGCCAGCAGTGCCACCGGGCCGCCGCTCAGTGAGCAGTTCTTC. This codes for CASSATGPPLSEQFF.

This clone showed up many times. This sequence joins TRBV5-1 and TRBJ2-5; either TRBD1 or TRBD2 may supply D (5 bases each). The V gene's germline CDR1 is SGHRS and CDR2 YFSETQ. The V and J ends lost 4 bases and 1 base respectively, with 20 bases between them. This CDR3 has 17 residues. CDR3 coding DNA: TGCGCCAGCAGCAAGGGGCGAGGAGTCGGGGTCCAAGAGACCCAGTACTTC. This encodes CASSKGRGVGVQETQYF.

The CDR3 DNA is TGTGCCAGCAGTCACACCGGACTAGCTGACAATGAGCAGTTCTTC. Translated, it gives CASSHTGLADNEQFF. V usage is TRBV11-1 and J usage is TRBJ2-1; 8 nucleotides match TRBD2. Germline CDR1 and CDR2: SGHAT and FQDESV (reference sequence). The trim removed 6 bases at V and 5 bases at J, leaving 9 bases unmatched. The CDR3 consists of 15 residues.

The chain has TRBV6-1 and TRBJ1-2; unclear D gene. V was pared by 3 bases and J by 2 bases, with 7 bases between. The CDR3 sequence is 13 residues long. Germline assignment: CDR1 MNHNS and CDR2 SASEGT. The CDR3 loop is CASSDQENYGYTF. CDR3 in DNA: TGTGCCAGCAGTGACCAGGAAAACTATGGCTACACCTTC.

This chain joins TRBV7-9 and TRBJ1-2, with D perhaps matching TRBD1 (5 bases). Germline V gives CDR1 SEHNR, CDR2 FQNEAQ (reference sequence). Trimming cost V 5 bases and J 10 bases, with 17 bases left between them. The CDR3 extends over 13 amino acids. In DNA form, the CDR3 reads TGTGCCAGCAGCCCTCCGGGACTATTTGTCTACACCTTC. It translates to CASSPPGLFVYTF.

This clone has a count of ten or more. CDR3 residues: CAWASGNTIYF. The CDR3 DNA is TGTGCCTGGGCTTCTGGAAACACCATATATTTT. The chain recombines TRBV30 with TRBJ1-3; D unclear. The V gene lost 5 bases and the J gene lost 1 base, with 3 bases spanning the gap. The CDR3 consists of 11 residues. CDR1 and CDR2 from the germline V gene are GTSNPN and SVGIG (reference sequence).

This clone counts as medium-sized. The chain has TRBV2 and TRBJ2-1, with 9 bases that match TRBD1. The CDR3 contains 15 residues. V dropped 6 bases and J dropped 5; count of bases not matched to a gene: 8. Germline V CDR1 and CDR2: SNHLY, FYNNEI. CDR3 bases: TGTGCCAGCAGAGCACAGACAGGGGGGAACAATGAGCAGTTCTTC. Translation gives CASRAQTGGNNEQFF.

This clone was observed a handful of times. The V and J genes are TRBV27 and TRBJ2-1, with 8 bases identical to TRBD1. V lost 6 bases to trimming and J lost 3 bases; unmatched junction nucleotides: 7. This CDR3 has 15 residues. The germline V gene has CDR1 MNHEY and CDR2 SMNVEV (reference sequence). The CDR3 loop is CASRLETGVYNEQFF. Written as DNA, the CDR3 is TGTGCCAGCAGACTTGAGACAGGGGTCTACAATGAGCAGTTCTTC.

This clone was seen a handful of times. The J gene is TRBJ2-1, the V gene TRBV20-1, with 9 bases fitting TRBD2. V trimming: 8 bases; J trimming: 7 bases; junction bases outside the gene matches: 18. Germline V gene sequence: CDR1 DFQATT, CDR2 SNEGSKA (reference sequence). The CDR3 spans 16 residues. The CDR3 sequence: CSLEGSSGDRRNEQFF. The CDR3, as DNA: TGCAGTCTCGAGGGGTCTAGCGGGGATCGCCGAAATGAGCAGTTCTTC.

This clone was seen at least ten times. The rearrangement uses TRBV2 and TRBJ2-3; D is undetermined. Trimming shortened V by 11 bases and J by 4 bases, and 13 bases separated the two germline ends. Germline V gives CDR1 SNHLY, CDR2 FYNNEI. The CDR3 covers 12 residues. The CDR3 loop reads CAGGTDADTQYF. In DNA form, the CDR3 reads TGTGCCGGCGGTACGGACGCAGATACGCAGTATTTT.